A single count supports the clone carrying this TCR beta chain. The antigen is unknown. This sample is part of a study of shared clonotypes between healthy human individuals. The authors ran unsorted PBMC replicate PCRs on 250 to 350 ng DNA, approximately 30,000 T cell genomes. Methods used by the authors: Junction-only sequences without quality scores came from ImmunoSEQ, so filtering differed. The method was immunoSEQ multiplex PCR; TCRdb's version includes in-frame clones alone and lacks a portion of them. V, J and clone size reflect that table, while D and trimming were determined from the DNA. The sample lists fewer than 650,000 clones, around three quarters occurring once. Findings and caveats of the study: Collection of samples was limited to blood; tissue repertoires likely differ. Deeper or shallower sequencing was expected to change how clonotypes are shared among donors.

Germline CDR1 reads MDHEN; CDR2 reads SYDVKM. With 7 bases removed from V and 3 bases from J, the gap between germline ends came to 15 bases. This CDR3 comprises 14 residues. The sequence derives from a woman aged 35 to 49 in good health. Some clones in this sample may be carry-over from other donors' samples. J is TRBJ1-2 and V is TRBV28; weak D call: TRBD1 (5 bases). Specimen: PBMCs. CDR3 sequence: CASTRGAIHYGYTF. The CDR3 DNA is TGTGCCAGCACCCGCGGGGCGATTCACTATGGCTACACCTTC.